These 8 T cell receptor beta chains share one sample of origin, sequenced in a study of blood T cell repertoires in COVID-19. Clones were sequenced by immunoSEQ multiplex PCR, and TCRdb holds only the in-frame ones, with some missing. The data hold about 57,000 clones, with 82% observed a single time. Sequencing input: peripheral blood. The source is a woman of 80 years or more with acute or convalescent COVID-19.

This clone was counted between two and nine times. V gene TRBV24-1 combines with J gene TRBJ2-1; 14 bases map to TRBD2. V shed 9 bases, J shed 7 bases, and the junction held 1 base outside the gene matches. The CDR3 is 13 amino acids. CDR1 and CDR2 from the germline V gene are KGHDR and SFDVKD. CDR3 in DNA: TGTGCCACCGGACTAGCGGGGGGTAATGAGCAGTTCTTC. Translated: CATGLAGGNEQFF.

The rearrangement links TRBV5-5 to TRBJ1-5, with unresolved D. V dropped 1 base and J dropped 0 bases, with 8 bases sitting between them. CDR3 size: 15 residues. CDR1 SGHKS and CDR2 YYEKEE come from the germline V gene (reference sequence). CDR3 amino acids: CASSLSGGSNQPQHF. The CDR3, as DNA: TGTGCCAGCAGCTTGTCGGGAGGTAGCAATCAGCCCCAGCATTTT.

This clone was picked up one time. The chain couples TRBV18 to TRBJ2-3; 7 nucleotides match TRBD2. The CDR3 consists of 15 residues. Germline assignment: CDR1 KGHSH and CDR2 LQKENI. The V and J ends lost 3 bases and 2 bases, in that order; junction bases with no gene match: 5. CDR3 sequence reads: CASSPLGGTTDTQYF. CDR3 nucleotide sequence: TGTGCCAGCTCACCCTTGGGGGGGACCACAGATACGCAGTATTTT.

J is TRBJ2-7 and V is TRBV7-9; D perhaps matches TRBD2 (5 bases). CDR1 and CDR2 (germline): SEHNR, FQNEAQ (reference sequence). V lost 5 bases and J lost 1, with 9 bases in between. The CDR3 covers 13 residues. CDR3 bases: TGTGCCAGCAGCCCCTCGGGGTCCTACGAGCAGTACTTC. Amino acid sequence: CASSPSGSYEQYF.

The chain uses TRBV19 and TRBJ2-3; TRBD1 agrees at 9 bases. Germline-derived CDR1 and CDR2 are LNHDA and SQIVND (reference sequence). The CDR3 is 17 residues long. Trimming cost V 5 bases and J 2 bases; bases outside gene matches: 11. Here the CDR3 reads CASSGGPGQGNTDTQYF. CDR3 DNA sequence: TGTGCCAGTAGTGGGGGTCCGGGACAGGGTAACACAGATACGCAGTATTTT.

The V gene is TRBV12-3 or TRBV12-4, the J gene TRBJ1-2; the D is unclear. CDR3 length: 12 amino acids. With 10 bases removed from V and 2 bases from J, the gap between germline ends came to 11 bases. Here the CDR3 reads CATNTENYGYTF. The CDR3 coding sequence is TGTGCCACCAATACAGAGAACTATGGCTACACCTTC.

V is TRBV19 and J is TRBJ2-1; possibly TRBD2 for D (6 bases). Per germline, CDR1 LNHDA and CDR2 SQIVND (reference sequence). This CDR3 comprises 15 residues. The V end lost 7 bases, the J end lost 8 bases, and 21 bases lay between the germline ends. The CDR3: CASKSVGPGGYEQFF. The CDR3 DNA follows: TGTGCCAGTAAAAGCGTGGGACCCGGAGGGTATGAGCAGTTCTTC.

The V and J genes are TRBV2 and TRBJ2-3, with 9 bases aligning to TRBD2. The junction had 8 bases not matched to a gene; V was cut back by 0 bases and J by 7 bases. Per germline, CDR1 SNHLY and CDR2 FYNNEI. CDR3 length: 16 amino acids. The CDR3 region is CASSEATSGGPNTQYF. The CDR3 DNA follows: TGTGCCAGCAGTGAAGCGACTAGCGGAGGTCCCAATACGCAGTATTTT.